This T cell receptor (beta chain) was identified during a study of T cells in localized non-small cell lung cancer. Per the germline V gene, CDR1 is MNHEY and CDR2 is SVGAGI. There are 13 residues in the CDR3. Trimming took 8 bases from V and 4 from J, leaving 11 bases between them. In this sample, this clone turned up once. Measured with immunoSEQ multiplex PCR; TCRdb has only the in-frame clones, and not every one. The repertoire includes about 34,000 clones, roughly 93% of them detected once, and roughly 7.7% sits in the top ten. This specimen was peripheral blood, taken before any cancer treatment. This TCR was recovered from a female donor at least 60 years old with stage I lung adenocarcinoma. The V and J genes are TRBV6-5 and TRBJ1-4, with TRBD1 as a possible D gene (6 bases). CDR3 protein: CASARDINEKLFF. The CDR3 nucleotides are TGTGCCAGCGCCCGGGACATTAATGAAAAACTGTTTTTT.